This T cell receptor beta chain was obtained from a study of regulatory T cells in long-lasting Graves disease. Sample time point: newly diagnosed GD, antithyroid drugs for less than 3 months. TCR sequences were obtained from RNA taken from PBMCs. Arm-PCR of CDR3 regions and iRepertoire HTBI primers were used to build TCR beta libraries. Each CDR3 protein is one row after TCRdb ran MiXCR on the multiplex PCR reads. The table records approximately 560,000 distinct CDR3 sequences, 15% to 20% of them present only once. V lost 4 bases and J 7 bases, leaving 10 bases between the germline ends. CDR1 is MNHEY and CDR2 is SVGAGI in the germline V gene. The CDR3 totals 12 residues. The data were also submitted as part of a second study, on T cells in Graves' hyperthyroidism and ophthalmopathy.

Sequenced here: peripheral blood mononuclear cells (PBMCs), sampled at new diagnosis, from a patient treated with antithyroid drugs. The chain recombines TRBV6-5 with TRBJ1-1; D gene unclear. The sequence derives from a man aged 18 to 30 with Graves disease. The CDR3 nucleotides read TGTGCCAGCAGTTCCGGTGGTCATGAAGCTTTCTTT. This sequence encodes CASSSGGHEAFF.